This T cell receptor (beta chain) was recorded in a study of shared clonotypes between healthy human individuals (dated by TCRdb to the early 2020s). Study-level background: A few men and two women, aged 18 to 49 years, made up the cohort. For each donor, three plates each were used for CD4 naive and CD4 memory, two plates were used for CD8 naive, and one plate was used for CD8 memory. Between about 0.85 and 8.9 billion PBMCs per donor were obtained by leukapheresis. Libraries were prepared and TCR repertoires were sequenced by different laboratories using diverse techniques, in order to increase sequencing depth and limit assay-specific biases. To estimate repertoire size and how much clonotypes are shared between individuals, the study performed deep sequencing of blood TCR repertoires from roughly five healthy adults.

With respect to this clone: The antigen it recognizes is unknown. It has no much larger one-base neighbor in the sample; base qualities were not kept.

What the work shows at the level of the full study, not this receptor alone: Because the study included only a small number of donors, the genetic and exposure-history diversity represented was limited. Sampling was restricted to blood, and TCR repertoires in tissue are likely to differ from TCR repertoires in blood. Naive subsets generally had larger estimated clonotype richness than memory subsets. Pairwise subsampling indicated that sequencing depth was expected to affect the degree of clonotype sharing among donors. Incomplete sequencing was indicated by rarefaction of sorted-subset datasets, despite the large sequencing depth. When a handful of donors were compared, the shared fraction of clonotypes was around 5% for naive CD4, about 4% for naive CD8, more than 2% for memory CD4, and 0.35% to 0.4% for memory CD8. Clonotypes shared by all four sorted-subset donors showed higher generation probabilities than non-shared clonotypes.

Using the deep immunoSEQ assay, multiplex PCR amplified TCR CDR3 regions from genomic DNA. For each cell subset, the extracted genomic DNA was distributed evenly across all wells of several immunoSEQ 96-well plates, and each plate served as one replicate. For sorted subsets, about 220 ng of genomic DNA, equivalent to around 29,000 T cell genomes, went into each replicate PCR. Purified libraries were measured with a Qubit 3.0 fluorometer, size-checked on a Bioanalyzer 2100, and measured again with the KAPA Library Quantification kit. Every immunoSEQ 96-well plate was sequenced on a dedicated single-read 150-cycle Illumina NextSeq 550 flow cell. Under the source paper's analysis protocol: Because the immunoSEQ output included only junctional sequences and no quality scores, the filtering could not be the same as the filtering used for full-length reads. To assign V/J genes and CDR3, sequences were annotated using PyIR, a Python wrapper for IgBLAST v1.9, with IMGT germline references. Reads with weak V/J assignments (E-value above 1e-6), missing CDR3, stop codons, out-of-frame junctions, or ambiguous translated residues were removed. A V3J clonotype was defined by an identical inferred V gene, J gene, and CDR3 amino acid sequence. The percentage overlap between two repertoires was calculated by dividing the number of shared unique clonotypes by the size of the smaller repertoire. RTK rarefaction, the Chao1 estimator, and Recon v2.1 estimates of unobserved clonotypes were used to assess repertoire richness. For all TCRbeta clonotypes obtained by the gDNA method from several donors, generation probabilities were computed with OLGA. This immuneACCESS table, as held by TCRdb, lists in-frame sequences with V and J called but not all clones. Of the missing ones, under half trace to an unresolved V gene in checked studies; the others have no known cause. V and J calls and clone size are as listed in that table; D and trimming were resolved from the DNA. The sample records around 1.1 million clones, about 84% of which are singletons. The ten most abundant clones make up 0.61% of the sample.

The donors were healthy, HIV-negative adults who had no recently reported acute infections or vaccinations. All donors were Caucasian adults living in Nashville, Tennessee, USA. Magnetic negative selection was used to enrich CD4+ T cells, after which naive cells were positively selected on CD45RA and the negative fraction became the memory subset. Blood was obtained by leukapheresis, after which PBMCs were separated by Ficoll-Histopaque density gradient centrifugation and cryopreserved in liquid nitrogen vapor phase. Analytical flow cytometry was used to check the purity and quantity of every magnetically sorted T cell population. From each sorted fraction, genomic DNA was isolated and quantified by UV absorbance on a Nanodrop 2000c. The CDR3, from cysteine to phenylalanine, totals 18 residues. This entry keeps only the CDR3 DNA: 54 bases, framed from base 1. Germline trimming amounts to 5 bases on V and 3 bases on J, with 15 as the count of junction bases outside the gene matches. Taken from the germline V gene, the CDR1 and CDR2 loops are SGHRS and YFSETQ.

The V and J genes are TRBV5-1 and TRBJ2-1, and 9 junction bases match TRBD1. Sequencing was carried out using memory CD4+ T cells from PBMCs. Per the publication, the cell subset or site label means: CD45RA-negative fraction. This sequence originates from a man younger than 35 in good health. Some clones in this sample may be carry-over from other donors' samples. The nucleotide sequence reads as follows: TGCGCCAGCAGGACCTCGGGGACAGGGAGCCGCGGCTACAATGAGCAGTTCTTC. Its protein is CASRTSGTGSRGYNEQFF.